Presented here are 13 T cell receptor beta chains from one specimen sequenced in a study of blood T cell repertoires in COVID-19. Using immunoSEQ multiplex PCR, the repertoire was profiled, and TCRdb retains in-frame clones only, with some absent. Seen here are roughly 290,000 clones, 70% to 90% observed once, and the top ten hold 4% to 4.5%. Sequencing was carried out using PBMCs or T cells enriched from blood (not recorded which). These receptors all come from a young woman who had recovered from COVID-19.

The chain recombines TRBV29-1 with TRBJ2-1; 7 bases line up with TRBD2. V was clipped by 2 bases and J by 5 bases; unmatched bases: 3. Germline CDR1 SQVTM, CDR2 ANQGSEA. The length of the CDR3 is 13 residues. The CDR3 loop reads CSVEPGLNNEQFF. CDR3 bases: TGCAGCGTTGAACCGGGACTAAACAATGAGCAGTTCTTC.

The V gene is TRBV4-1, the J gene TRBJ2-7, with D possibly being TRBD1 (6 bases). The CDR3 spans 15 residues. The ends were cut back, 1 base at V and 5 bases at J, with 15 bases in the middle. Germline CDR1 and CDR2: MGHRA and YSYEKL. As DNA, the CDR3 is TGCGCCAGCAGCCAAGCCCACCAGGGGCGGAACGAGCAGTACTTC. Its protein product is CASSQAHQGRNEQYF.

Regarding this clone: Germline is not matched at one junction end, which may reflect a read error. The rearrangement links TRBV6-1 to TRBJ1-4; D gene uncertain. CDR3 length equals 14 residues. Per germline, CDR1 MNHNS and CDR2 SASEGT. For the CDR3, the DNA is TGTGCCAGCAGTGAATCTCTAAGTTTTCCACGGTCGATCTTT. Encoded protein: CASSESLSFPRSIF.

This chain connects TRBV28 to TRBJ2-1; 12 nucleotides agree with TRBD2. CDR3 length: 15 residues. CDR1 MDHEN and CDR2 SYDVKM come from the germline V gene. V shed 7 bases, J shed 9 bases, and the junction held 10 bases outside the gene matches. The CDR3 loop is CASKRLAGGRVEQFF. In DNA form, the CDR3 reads TGTGCCAGCAAGCGGCTAGCGGGAGGGCGGGTTGAGCAGTTCTTC.

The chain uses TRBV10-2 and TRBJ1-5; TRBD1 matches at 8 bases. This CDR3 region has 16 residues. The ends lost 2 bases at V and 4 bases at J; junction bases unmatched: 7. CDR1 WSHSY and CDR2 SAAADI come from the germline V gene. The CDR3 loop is CASSERPGGVNQPQHF. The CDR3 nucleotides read TGCGCCAGCAGTGAGCGGCCAGGGGGCGTGAATCAGCCCCAGCATTTT.

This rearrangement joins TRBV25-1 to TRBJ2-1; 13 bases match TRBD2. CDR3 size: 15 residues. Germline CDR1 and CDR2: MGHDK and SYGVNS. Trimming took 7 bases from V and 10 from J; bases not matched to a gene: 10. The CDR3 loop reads CASKAGLAGVGEQFF. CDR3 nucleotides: TGTGCCAGCAAGGCCGGACTAGCGGGAGTTGGCGAGCAGTTCTTC.

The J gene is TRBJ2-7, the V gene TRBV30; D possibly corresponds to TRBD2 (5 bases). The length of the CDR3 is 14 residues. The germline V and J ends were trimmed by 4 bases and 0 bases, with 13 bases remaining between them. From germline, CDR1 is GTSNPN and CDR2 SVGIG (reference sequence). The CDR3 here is CAWIKLGSSYEQYF. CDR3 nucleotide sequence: TGTGCCTGGATTAAATTGGGGAGCTCCTACGAGCAGTACTTC.

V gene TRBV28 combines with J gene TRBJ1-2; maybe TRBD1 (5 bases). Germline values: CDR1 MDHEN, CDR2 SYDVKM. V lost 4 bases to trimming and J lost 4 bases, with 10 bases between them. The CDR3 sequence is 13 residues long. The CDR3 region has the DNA TGTGCCAGCAGTTCACAGGTGGGCTATGGCTACACCTTC. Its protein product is CASSSQVGYGYTF.

Here the CDR3 DNA reads TGTGCCAGCAGCCCCGTCGTTGCTATTACAGCGGGAGGATGGAAATCCTATGAGCAGTTCTTC. Protein product: CASSPVVAITAGGWKSYEQFF. The V call is TRBV7-7, the J call TRBJ2-1; TRBD2 matches at 9 bases. CDR1 is SSHAT, CDR2 FNYEAQ, per germline (reference sequence). This CDR3 contains 21 residues. Trimming removed 5 bases from V and 8 bases from J; junction bases left unmatched: 28.

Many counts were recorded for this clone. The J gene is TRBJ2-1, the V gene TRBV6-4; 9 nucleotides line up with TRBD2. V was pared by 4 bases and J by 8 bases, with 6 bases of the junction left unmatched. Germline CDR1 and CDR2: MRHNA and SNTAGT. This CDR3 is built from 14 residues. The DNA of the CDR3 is TGTGCCAGCAGTGGGGGTAGCGGGAGCCATGAGCAGTTCTTC. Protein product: CASSGGSGSHEQFF.

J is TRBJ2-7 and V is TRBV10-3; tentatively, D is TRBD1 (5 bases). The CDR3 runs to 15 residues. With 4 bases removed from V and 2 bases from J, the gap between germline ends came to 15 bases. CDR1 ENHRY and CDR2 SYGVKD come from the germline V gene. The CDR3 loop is CAISGPNRKTYEQYF. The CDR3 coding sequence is TGTGCCATCAGTGGGCCTAACAGGAAAACCTACGAGCAGTACTTC.

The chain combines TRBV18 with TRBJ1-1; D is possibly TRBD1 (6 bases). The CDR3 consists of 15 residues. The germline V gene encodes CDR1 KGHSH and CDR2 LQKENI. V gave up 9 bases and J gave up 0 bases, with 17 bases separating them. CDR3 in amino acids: CASHRQGSMNTEAFF. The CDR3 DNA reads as TGTGCCAGTCACCGTCAGGGGAGCATGAACACTGAAGCTTTCTTT. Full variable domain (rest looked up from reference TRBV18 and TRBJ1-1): NAGVMQNPRHLVRRRGQEARLRCSPMKGHSHVYWYRQLPEEGLKFMVYLQKENIIDESGMPKERFSAEFPKEGPSILRIQQVVRGDSAAYFCASHRQGSMNTEAFFGQGTRLTVV.

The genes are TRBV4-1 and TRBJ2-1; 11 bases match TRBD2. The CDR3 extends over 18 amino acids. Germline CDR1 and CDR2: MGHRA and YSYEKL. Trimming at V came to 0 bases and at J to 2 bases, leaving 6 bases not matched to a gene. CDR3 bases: TGCGCCAGCAGCCAAGAGACTAGCGGGAACACCCCCTACAATGAGCAGTTCTTC. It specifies CASSQETSGNTPYNEQFF.